The source of this T cell receptor (beta chain) is a study of beta chain features in type 1 diabetes. Purities over 98% were achieved in all sorted populations. As every portion of the isolated RNA was reverse transcribed, the sequencing read expressed TCRB transcripts. TCRdb keeps only in-frame clones here, not all; method: immunoSEQ multiplex PCR. This repertoire shows about 140,000 clones, about 7.1% found once; its top ten account for about 1.4%. This clone was observed a handful of times. The target antigen is unknown. Study-wide points: Moderate yet significant TCRB CDR3 shortening was seen in Type 1 diabetes patients in all four CD4+ subsets.

This CDR3 has 14 amino acids. Trimming stripped 4 bases from V and 1 base from J, with 10 bases between. Germline CDR1 and CDR2: MNHNS and SASEGT. Sequencing was performed on central memory CD4+ T cells from blood. The chain uses TRBV6-1 and TRBJ1-1; D may be TRBD1 (5 bases). This clonotype was sampled from a woman aged 25 to 39 in good health. The CDR3 region is CASSVLQGNTEAFF. DNA of the CDR3: TGTGCCAGCAGTGTCCTGCAGGGGAACACTGAAGCTTTCTTT.